The 27 T cell receptor beta chains below come from one sample, sequenced in a study of tumor-infiltrating lymphocytes in primary liver carcinoma. Priming with a constant-region primer yielded TCR beta cDNA from 500 ng total RNA. It was through three nested multiplex PCR rounds of slightly modified ARM-PCR that TCR beta libraries arose. Researchers ran the first two PCR rounds for roughly 10 cycles each with TRBV1-TRBV30 forward primers and a C-beta reverse primer. TCRdb fed the multiplex PCR reads into MiXCR, producing one record per CDR3 protein. The repertoire consists of about 200,000 distinct CDR3 sequences, with around three fifths occurring once and the leading ten covering around 7.1%. In addition to blood RNA drawn from unsorted whole blood, germline DNA was extracted. Sequences were obtained from peripheral blood. The receptors derive from a woman in her fifties or sixties with primary liver carcinoma and hepatitis B virus infection.

V gene TRBV7-8 combines with J gene TRBJ2-5; D possibly corresponds to TRBD2 (5 bases). Trimming shortened V by 8 bases and J by 3 bases, and 13 bases separated the two germline ends. Germline V gene sequence: CDR1 SGHVS, CDR2 FQNEAQ. This CDR3 comprises 13 residues. As DNA, the CDR3 is TGTGCCAGCTCCCGGGGTGTTAAAGAGACCCAGTACTTC. As protein: CASSRGVKETQYF.

Details on this clonotype: It may be a read error: a sequence one base away is much more abundant. The chain joins TRBV6-5 to TRBJ1-6; TRBD1 aligns across 8 bases. CDR3 length: 14 amino acids. The germline V gene has CDR1 MNHEY and CDR2 SVGAGI. The CDR3 DNA is TGTGCCAGCAGGATCCGGGACAGGCCTTCATCCCTCCACTTT. Protein: CASRIRDRPSSLHF.

The sample holds a few counts of this clonotype. The junction shows a germline mismatch at one end, possibly a read error. This chain connects TRBV28 to TRBJ1-2; a possible D gene is TRBD1 (6 bases). This CDR3 spans 13 amino acids. Germline CDR1 and CDR2: MDHEN and SYDVKM. The CDR3 coding sequence is TGTGCCGGCAGTTTGACAGGACCTACTGGCTACACCTTC. Protein: CAGSLTGPTGYTF.

V and J are TRBV6-6 and TRBJ2-7; 9 positions agree with TRBD2. CDR3 size: 18 residues. The germline V gene encodes CDR1 MNHNY and CDR2 SVGAGI (reference sequence). DNA for the CDR3: TGTACCAACAGTTACCCCCGCAGCGCTGTAGCGGGAGTTTGCGAGCAGTACTTC. Residues: CTNSYPRSAVAGVCEQYF.

A remark on this clonotype: A much more abundant neighbour one base away suggests this may be a read error. The rearrangement uses TRBV7-9 and TRBJ2-1; TRBD1 is a possible D gene (6 bases). The CDR3 runs 12 residues. CDR1 and CDR2 from the germline V gene are SEHNR and FQNEAQ (reference sequence). The CDR3 sequence: CASSLQGIFGSF. The CDR3 DNA sequence: TGTGCCAGCAGCTTACAGGGGATCTTTGGGTCCTTC.

With respect to this clonotype: At one boundary the junction diverges from the germline segment, which might be a read error. This chain links TRBV30 with TRBJ1-2, with D possibly matching TRBD1 (6 bases). Germline assignment: CDR1 GTSNPN and CDR2 SVGIG (reference sequence). CDR3 length equals 11 residues. The CDR3 loop reads CTWYQGNGYTF. The CDR3 DNA is TGTACCTGGTACCAGGGGAACGGCTACACCTTC. The whole variable domain, filled in from reference TRBV30 and TRBJ1-2, reads SQTIHQWPATLVQPVGSPLSLECTVEGTSNPNLYWYRQAAGRGLQLLFYSVGIGQISSEVPQNLSASRPQDRQFILSSKKLLLSDSGFYLCTWYQGNGYTFGSGTRLTVV.

This chain joins TRBV6-5 and TRBJ2-7, with D perhaps TRBD1 (5 bases). The V and J ends lost 3 bases and 8 bases respectively, with 20 bases between them. Germline V gives CDR1 MNHEY, CDR2 SVGAGI. The CDR3 consists of 15 residues. The CDR3 nucleotides are TGTGCCAGCAGTTATGAAAATGAAGGGGTGTACAAGCAGTACTTC. This codes for CASSYENEGVYKQYF.

Comment on this clonotype: It may be a read error: a sequence one base away is much more abundant. The genes are TRBV4-2 and TRBJ2-7, with 10 bases that match TRBD2. CDR3 length: 15 residues. V gave up 5 bases and J gave up 4 bases; unmatched junction bases: 8. Germline assignment: CDR1 LGHNA and CDR2 YNFKEQ. The CDR3 nucleotides read TGTGCCAGCAGCACGAGCGGGAGGGTGGGATACGAGCAGTACTTC. Translation: CASSTSGRVGYEQYF.

The chain links TRBV12-3 or TRBV12-4 to TRBJ2-3; no clear D. CDR3 size: 13 residues. The ends were cut back, 5 bases at V and 4 bases at J, with 10 bases in the middle. The CDR3 loop is CASSGHNADTQYF. CDR3 in DNA: TGTGCCAGCAGTGGGCATAACGCAGATACGCAGTATTTT.

With respect to this clonotype: Germline is not matched at one junction end, which may reflect a read error. V gene TRBV11-2 combines with J gene TRBJ1-2, with a weak D call TRBD1 (6 bases). The CDR3 has 14 amino acids. Looked up from germline, CDR1 is SGHAT and CDR2 is FQNNGV. CDR3 coding DNA: TGTGCCAGCAGCGGGGACACTGTCATCTATGGATACACCTTC. It encodes CASSGDTVIYGYTF.

Comments on this clonotype: A much bigger clone sits one base away, suggesting this may be a read error. The CDR3 nucleotides read TGTGCCAGCAGTGTCCGGGACAGGGGGATCTATGAGCACTTCTTC. Amino acid sequence: CASSVRDRGIYEHFF. The chain combines TRBV6-1 with TRBJ2-1; 11 bases are a match to TRBD1. Germline-derived CDR1 and CDR2 are MNHNS and SASEGT. The CDR3 runs to 15 residues.

This clonotype rates as large. The chain uses TRBV11-2 and TRBJ2-7; TRBD1 matches 7 bases. The CDR3 has 15 amino acids. V shed 4 bases, J shed 4 bases, and the junction held 10 bases outside the gene matches. The germline V gene encodes CDR1 SGHAT and CDR2 FQNNGV. Here the CDR3 DNA reads TGTGCCAGCAGCTCTCACCTGGGACAGATTTACGAGCAGTACTTC. The encoded protein is CASSSHLGQIYEQYF.

The chain uses TRBV6-5 and TRBJ1-5, with TRBD1 as a possible D gene (5 bases). CDR3 length: 14 amino acids. V was shortened by 2 bases and J by 10 bases, with 15 bases between the two germline ends. Germline V lookup: CDR1 MNHEY, CDR2 SVGAGI. As DNA, the CDR3 is TGTGCCAGCAGTTACGCGGGGCTGGGTAAACCCCAGCATTTT. Translating it yields CASSYAGLGKPQHF.

Comments on this clonotype: This may be a read error, as it is one base from a much larger clone. V gene TRBV12-5 combines with J gene TRBJ1-2; 7 bases are a match to TRBD1. The CDR3 sequence is 13 residues long. Germline CDR1 is LGHNT and CDR2 is FRNRAP. The CDR3 region is CASAMGQSYGHTF. In DNA, the CDR3 is TGTGCTAGTGCTATGGGACAGTCATATGGCCACACCTTC. Combining the CDR3 with reference TRBV12-5 and TRBJ1-2 gives the whole variable domain DARVTQTPRHKVTEMGQEVTMRCQPILGHNTVFWYRQTMMQGLELLAYFRNRAPLDDSGMPKDRFSAEMPDATLATLKIQPSEPRDSAVYFCASAMGQSYGHTFGSGTRLTVV.

This clonotype was observed many times. This chain uses TRBV6-1 with TRBJ2-1; tentatively, D is TRBD1 (5 bases). The V end lost 2 bases, the J end lost 7 bases, and 15 bases lay between the germline ends. Germline CDR1 MNHNS, CDR2 SASEGT. This CDR3 is 15 amino acids long. This CDR3 is CASSERGRVRNEQFF. CDR3 in DNA: TGTGCCAGCAGTGAAAGGGGAAGGGTCAGGAATGAGCAGTTCTTC.

Notes on this clonotype: Because the CDR3 is missing its conserved closing phenylalanine or tryptophan, this is likely a read error. This sequence joins TRBV29-1 and TRBJ1-2; no definite D call. The CDR3 is made up of 13 amino acids. Trimming left V 1 base short and J 3 bases short, with 9 bases between. Germline-derived CDR1 and CDR2 are SQVTM and ANQGSEA. The chain's CDR3 is CSVEVVRYYGYTL. The CDR3 DNA is TGCAGCGTTGAAGTCGTGCGGTACTATGGCTACACCCTC.

Points on this clonotype: One end of the junction does not line up with germline, which may come from a read error. This chain uses TRBV12-3 or TRBV12-4 with TRBJ1-5, with D possibly TRBD1 on 5 matching bases. This CDR3 has 15 residues. CDR3 in DNA: TGTGCCAGCAGTTTGGGCTGGAAAGGGACTCAGGCCCATCATTTT. Translation gives CASSLGWKGTQAHHF.

This clonotype was detected only a few times. This may be a read error: a much more frequent sequence differs by one nucleotide. The chain links TRBV6-1 to TRBJ2-7; D possibly corresponds to TRBD2 (7 bases). The CDR3 sequence is 14 residues long. Germline loops: CDR1 MNHNS, CDR2 SASEGT. The CDR3 region has the DNA TGTGCCGGCAGTGAGCCGGGGGGCCCCTACGAGCAGTACTTC. Residues: CAGSEPGGPYEQYF.

The chain employs TRBV2 and TRBJ2-7; D might be TRBD1 (6 bases). The CDR3 length is 12 residues. Germline V gene data show CDR1 as SNHLY and CDR2 as FYNNEI. V gave up 7 bases and J gave up 6 bases, with 13 bases separating them. The CDR3 DNA follows: TGTGCCAGCATAGGGACATGGGGCGAGCAGTACTTC. Residues: CASIGTWGEQYF.

This clonotype was observed many times. The chain has TRBV11-2 and TRBJ2-5; D is possibly TRBD2 (5 bases). Between the trimmed V and J ends, which lost 0 bases and 5 bases, there was a span of 13 bases. Germline V gene sequence: CDR1 SGHAT, CDR2 FQNNGV. This CDR3 spans 15 amino acids. For the CDR3, the DNA is TGTGCCAGCAGCTTAGATCCCAGCGGTAGGGAGACCCAGTACTTC. Residues: CASSLDPSGRETQYF.

This clonotype was detected ten times or more. V gene TRBV13 combines with J gene TRBJ1-3; a weak D match, TRBD1 (5 bases). The CDR3 covers 13 residues. V was cut by 5 bases and J by 4 bases, with 9 bases left in between. In germline, CDR1 is PRHDT, CDR2 FYEKMQ (reference sequence). For the CDR3, the DNA is TGTGCCAGCAGCCGGGACGTCGGAAACACCATATATTTT. This gives the protein CASSRDVGNTIYF.

Note on this clonotype: A much larger clone differs from this one at a single base, so this may be a read error. The gene calls are TRBV12-3 or TRBV12-4 and TRBJ2-7; 7 bases match TRBD2. There are 13 residues in the CDR3. CDR3 coding DNA: TGTGCCAACAGTTTAGGGAGGGGCGGCGAGCAGTACTTC. This gives the protein CANSLGRGGEQYF.

The genes are TRBV5-6 and TRBJ1-5; TRBD1 might be the D (5 bases). Germline V lookup: CDR1 SGHDT, CDR2 YYEEEE. The germline V and J ends were trimmed by 4 bases and 4 bases, with 9 bases remaining between them. The CDR3 runs 13 residues. In DNA, the CDR3 is TGTGCCAGCAGCCGTAGGGGTAATCAGCCCCAGCATTTT. This gives the protein CASSRRGNQPQHF.

For this clonotype: Its ends do not fully match the called genes, so a read error is possible. The chain combines TRBV28 with TRBJ2-7; D is uncertain. Per the germline V gene, CDR1 is MDHEN and CDR2 is SYDVKM. CDR3 length equals 12 residues. The CDR3 loop reads CASSLKPHEQCF. The CDR3 DNA sequence: TGTGCCAGCAGCTTGAAGCCCCACGAGCAGTGCTTC.

Worth noting for this clonotype: Possible read error: a much larger clone is one base away. This rearrangement joins TRBV10-3 to TRBJ2-1; D possibly corresponds to TRBD2 (5 bases). Germline V gives CDR1 ENHRY, CDR2 SYGVKD. V lost 4 bases and J 3 bases, leaving 16 bases between the germline ends. The CDR3 covers 16 residues. The CDR3 DNA reads as TGTGCCATCAGTGGGTCCGTCTTGAGGGACTACAATGAGCAGTTCTTC. Translation: CAISGSVLRDYNEQFF.

The V gene is TRBV11-2, the J gene TRBJ2-7, with no clear D. This CDR3 is 13 amino acids long. V shed 0 bases and J shed 10 bases, with 13 bases lying between them. Germline CDR1 SGHAT, CDR2 FQNNGV. CDR3 loop: CASSLDTPSEQYF. In DNA form, the CDR3 reads TGTGCCAGCAGCTTAGATACCCCAAGCGAACAGTACTTC.

Note on this clonotype: One junction end does not reproduce the germline sequence, and a read error may be involved. This chain joins TRBV11-1 and TRBJ2-1; TRBD2 aligns across 9 bases. CDR1 is SGHAT, CDR2 FQDESV, per germline (reference sequence). This CDR3 region has 16 residues. Written as DNA, the CDR3 is TGTACCAGTAGCACACCGGGGAGCGGGAGGTCCTTTGAGCAGTCCTTC. The encoded protein is CTSSTPGSGRSFEQSF. The full variable domain, its missing parts supplied by reference TRBV11-1 and TRBJ2-1, is EAEVAQSPRYKITEKSQAVAFWCDPISGHATLYWYRQILGQGPELLVQFQDESVVDDSQLPKDRFSAERLKGVDSTLKIQPAELGDSAMYLCTSSTPGSGRSFEQSFGPGTRLTVL.